This T cell receptor beta chain was sequenced in a study of B cell selection in AIRE deficiency. The CDR3 contains 12 residues. The germline gives CDR1 LNHNV, CDR2 YYDKDF (reference sequence). The V end lost 3 bases, the J end lost 5 bases, and 5 bases lay between the germline ends. Some clones are missing from TCRdb's copy, which holds only in-frame ones; the method was immunoSEQ multiplex PCR. Among 20,000 to 25,000 clones listed, around 90% were seen once. Regulatory T cells were sorted as CD4+CD25hiCD127low/negative cells. Sequencing was performed on CD4+CD25+ Tregs sorted from PBMCs. The V gene is TRBV15, the J gene TRBJ1-5; D gene ambiguous. The source of this sequence is a human donor in good health. This CDR3 is CATSRDDQPQHF. DNA of the CDR3: TGTGCCACCAGCAGGGACGATCAGCCCCAGCATTTT.